These 11 T cell receptor beta chains came from one sample sequenced in a study of OX40 agonist ivuxolimab in advanced cancers. TCRdb's table, derived via immunoSEQ multiplex PCR, lists solely in-frame clones and lacks some. The table records over 50,000 clones, approximately 89% of them present only once. Specimen: CD4+ or CD8+ T cells sorted from blood, collected in a trial of the OX40 agonist ivuxolimab. The receptors come from an adult with an advanced solid tumor such as melanoma, head and neck, liver or kidney cancer.

V and J are TRBV6-1 and TRBJ2-1; perhaps D is TRBD1 or TRBD2 (5 bases each). Germline loops: CDR1 MNHNS, CDR2 SASEGT. This CDR3 comprises 14 residues. Trimming shortened V by 8 bases and J by 0 bases, and 11 bases separated the two germline ends. CDR3 sequence: CASAGDGSYNEQFF. Written as DNA, the CDR3 is TGTGCCAGCGCTGGGGACGGCTCCTACAATGAGCAGTTCTTC.

V gene TRBV7-3 combines with J gene TRBJ2-7, with 8 bases fitting TRBD2. The CDR3 consists of 14 residues. Germline V gene data show CDR1 as SGHTA and CDR2 as FQGTGA. V lost 5 bases and J lost 3; bases outside the gene matches: 6. CDR3 amino acids: CASSIAGGDYEQYF. DNA of the CDR3: TGTGCCAGCAGCATAGCCGGGGGGGACTACGAGCAGTACTTC. The whole variable domain, remainder taken from reference TRBV7-3 and TRBJ2-7, is GAGVSQTPSNKVTEKGKYVELRCDPISGHTALYWYRQSLGQGPEFLIYFQGTGAADDSGLPNDRFFAVRPEGSVSTLKIQRTERGDSAVYLCASSIAGGDYEQYFGPGTRLTVT.

The rearrangement links TRBV29-1 to TRBJ2-3; D possibly corresponds to TRBD1 (6 bases). Per the germline V gene, CDR1 is SQVTM and CDR2 is ANQGSEA. Deletions cut 3 bases from V and 2 bases from J, with 9 bases between. The CDR3 has 13 residues. CDR3 protein: CSVDAGATDTQYF. CDR3 in DNA: TGCAGCGTTGATGCAGGGGCCACAGATACGCAGTATTTT.

The rearrangement links TRBV5-1 to TRBJ2-1, with D hard to call. Trimming took off 2 bases at V and 3 bases at J, with 9 bases between the two ends. From germline, CDR1 is SGHRS and CDR2 YFSETQ. This CDR3 is 14 amino acids long. This CDR3 is CASSFQRDYNEQFF. The CDR3 nucleotides are TGCGCCAGCAGCTTCCAGCGAGACTACAATGAGCAGTTCTTC.

V usage is TRBV27 and J usage is TRBJ2-5, with D perhaps TRBD1 (6 bases). The germline V gene encodes CDR1 MNHEY and CDR2 SMNVEV (reference sequence). The CDR3 covers 15 residues. Trimming removed 5 bases from V and 4 bases from J, with 17 bases in between. DNA of the CDR3: TGTGCCAGCAGTCCCCCACAGACAGGTGGAGAGACCCAGTACTTC. Its protein product is CASSPPQTGGETQYF.

This CDR3 is CASSFGPSYEQYF. CDR3 in DNA: TGTGCCAGCAGCTTTGGCCCTTCCTACGAGCAGTACTTC. This sequence joins TRBV7-9 and TRBJ2-7; D is undetermined. Germline values: CDR1 SEHNR, CDR2 FQNEAQ (reference sequence). The V and J ends lost 3 bases and 1 base respectively, with 7 bases between them. There are 13 residues in the CDR3.

This clone was detected only once. The CDR3, as DNA: TGTGCCAGCAGCTCCCTGACGGATAACCAAGAGACCCAGTACTTC. This translates into CASSSLTDNQETQYF. The gene calls are TRBV5-4 and TRBJ2-5; no definite D call. CDR3 length: 15 residues. V lost 3 bases, J lost 0 bases, and 12 bases lay in between. In germline, CDR1 is SGHNT, CDR2 YYREEE (reference sequence). The whole variable domain, remainder taken from reference TRBV5-4 and TRBJ2-5, is ETGVTQSPTHLIKTRGQQVTLRCSSQSGHNTVSWYQQALGQGPQFIFQYYREEENGRGNFPPRFSGLQFPNYSSELNVNALELDDSALYLCASSSLTDNQETQYFGPGTRLLVL.

The V gene is TRBV7-8, the J gene TRBJ2-3; maybe TRBD2 (6 bases). Germline CDR1 SGHVS, CDR2 FQNEAQ. Trimming took off 4 bases at V and 2 bases at J, with 13 bases between the two ends. The CDR3 is made up of 15 amino acids. CDR3 in DNA: TGTGCCAGCAGCTCACCGGCGGGAAACACAGATACGCAGTATTTT. Translation gives CASSSPAGNTDTQYF.

This clone occurred a few times. The V call is TRBV5-6, the J call TRBJ2-1, with TRBD2 matching 9 bases. The CDR3 is 17 amino acids. CDR1 and CDR2 from the germline V gene are SGHDT and YYEEEE. V lost 4 bases to trimming and J lost 0 bases; unmatched junction nucleotides: 8. CDR3 sequence: CASSPAGGRGSYNEQFF. CDR3 sequence (DNA): TGTGCCAGCAGCCCGGCGGGGGGGAGAGGCTCCTACAATGAGCAGTTCTTC.

The chain has TRBV18 and TRBJ2-1; the D is unclear. V lost 2 bases and J 7 bases, leaving 9 bases between the germline ends. The CDR3 runs 13 residues. CDR1 KGHSH and CDR2 LQKENI come from the germline V gene. CDR3 coding DNA: TGTGCCAGCTCACCAGTCGGACGTAATGAGCAGTTCTTC. It translates to CASSPVGRNEQFF.

The chain combines TRBV28 with TRBJ2-3; no reliable D call. The germline V gene has CDR1 MDHEN and CDR2 SYDVKM. V was trimmed by 5 bases and J by 4 bases, leaving 7 bases between them. The CDR3 covers 12 residues. CDR3 amino acids: CASSEKADTQYF. The CDR3 DNA reads TGTGCCAGCAGTGAAAAAGCAGATACGCAGTATTTT.